The entry below describes one TCR beta chain. Antigen unknown. This sample is drawn from a study of T cell repertoires in cytomegalovirus infection. Study at large: Public TCR beta signatures provided an indication of both CMV infection and a matching HLA type.

In TCRdb, the reads were re-called with MiXCR into one record per CDR3 protein. This sample has roughly 500,000 distinct CDR3 sequences, with roughly 46% found just once. The CDR3 sequence is 15 residues long. V lost 4 bases and J lost 5, with 15 bases in between. Per germline, CDR1 MNHEY and CDR2 SMNVEV (reference sequence). Here the sequenced sample was cultured PBMCs, taken from culture after CMV antigen stimulation. This receptor was taken from a human donor in good health (CMV status not recorded). Some clones in this sample may be carry-over from other donors' samples. This chain uses TRBV27 with TRBJ2-1, with no clear D. CDR3 sequence (DNA): TGTGCCAGCAGTTCAAACCTCGGACGACACAATGAGCAGTTCTTC. It yields the protein CASSSNLGRHNEQFF.